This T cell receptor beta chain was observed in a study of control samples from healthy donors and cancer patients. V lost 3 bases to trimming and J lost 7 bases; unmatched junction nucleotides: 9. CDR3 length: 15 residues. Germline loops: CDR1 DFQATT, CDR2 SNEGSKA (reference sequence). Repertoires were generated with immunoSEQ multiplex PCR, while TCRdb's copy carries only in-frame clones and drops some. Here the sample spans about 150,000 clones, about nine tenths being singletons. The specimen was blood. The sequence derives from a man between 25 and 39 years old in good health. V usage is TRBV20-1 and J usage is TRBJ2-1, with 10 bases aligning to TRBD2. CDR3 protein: CSASSLAGVMNEQFF. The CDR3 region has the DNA TGCAGTGCTAGTTCCCTAGCGGGGGTAATGAATGAGCAGTTCTTC.